The clone carrying this TCR beta chain was seen only once. Its antigen is not known. CD45RA-negative memory and CD45RA+ naive subsets were split from the CD4+ cells. The entry originates in a study of shared clonotypes between healthy human individuals. CDR1 is MDHEN, CDR2 SYDVKM, per germline. The CDR3 spans 12 residues. The V gene lost 10 bases and the J gene lost 5 bases, with 15 bases spanning the gap. The study's findings and limits: Incomplete sequencing of sorted subsets was indicated by rarefaction despite large depth.

Here immunoSEQ multiplex PCR was the method, and the copy in TCRdb shows in-frame clones only, minus some. The sample has around 1.4 million clones, less than 99% seen once. The sequenced material came from naive CD4+ T cells sorted from blood. Subset described: CD45RA+ positively selected. This rearrangement joins TRBV28 to TRBJ2-7; possible D gene TRBD2, 6 bases. The sequence derives from a man aged 25 to 40 in good health. This CDR3 is CAIFKAGHEQYF. The CDR3 DNA is TGTGCCATCTTCAAAGCGGGCCACGAGCAGTACTTC.